Below are 19 T cell receptor delta chains sequenced from a single sample in a study of gamma-delta chains in newborns, infants, children (dated by TCRdb to between 2018 and 2020). The sequencer was an Illumina MiSeq. TCRdb reanalyzed the public reads with the CATT caller, and identical DNA sequences were merged afterwards. Present in this sample are thousands of delta-chain clones, roughly 14% of which were seen just once. About a quarter of the sample goes to the ten largest clones. Sequences were derived from blood, sampled at baseline. The receptors stem from a child who was a newborn, infant or young child, either healthy, febrile or measles-vaccinated (not recorded which).

The chain is built from TRDV1 and TRDJ1, with 8 bases aligning to TRDD3. Germline CDR1 and CDR2: TSWWSYY and QGS. The J segment lost 0 bases and the V segment lost 2 bases, leaving 11 bases of the junction unmatched. This CDR3 is built from 18 residues. The CDR3 DNA reads as TGTGCTCTTGGGGAATACTGGGGGCTCTCCCTTTACACCGATAAACTCATCTTT. It encodes CALGEYWGLSLYTDKLIF.

The rearrangement links TRDV2 to TRDJ3, with D perhaps TRDD3 (6 bases). The V and J ends lost 1 base and 0 bases respectively, with 12 bases between them. This CDR3 has 18 residues. In germline, CDR1 is GEAIGNYY, CDR2 EKD. The CDR3 reads CACDTAGESSWDTRQMFF. CDR3 nucleotide sequence: TGTGCCTGTGACACGGCGGGGGAAAGCTCCTGGGACACCCGACAGATGTTTTTC.

Within the sample, this clone is medium-sized (0.01 to 0.1%). The CDR3 sequence is CACDTVGDRADKLIF. The CDR3, as DNA: TGTGCCTGTGACACCGTTGGGGATAGGGCCGATAAACTCATCTTT. The chain carries TRDV2 and TRDJ1, with 7 bases lining up with TRDD3. With 0 bases clipped from V and 3 bases from J, the junction kept 6 bases outside the gene matches. The germline CDR1 and CDR2 sequences are GEAIGNYY and EKD. The CDR3 is 15 residues long.

The sample holds many counts of this clone. The V and J genes are TRDV1 and TRDJ1, with 8 bases lining up with TRDD3. J lost 0 bases, V lost 0 bases, and 33 bases had no gene match. Germline CDR1 is TSWWSYY and CDR2 is QGS. This CDR3 has 26 amino acids. The chain's CDR3 is CALGELYLSGPSPPGGHPPYTDKLIF. The CDR3 DNA reads as TGTGCTCTTGGGGAACTCTATCTCTCTGGCCCTTCTCCCCCTGGGGGACATCCGCCGTACACCGATAAACTCATCTTT.

This clone was seen more than once but under ten times. This chain joins TRDV1 and TRDJ1, with 10 nucleotides matching TRDD3. The CDR3 extends over 20 amino acids. CDR1 TSWWSYY and CDR2 QGS come from the germline V gene. V was pared by 1 base and J by 0 bases, with 14 bases of the junction left unmatched. The DNA for the CDR3 is TGTGCTCTTGGGGAACGACCCCACCCGTACTGGGGGATCTACACCGATAAACTCATCTTT. The encoded protein is CALGERPHPYWGIYTDKLIF.

By share, this clone ranks as medium-sized (0.01 to 0.1%). V usage is TRDV2 and J usage is TRDJ1; 9 bases match TRDD3. This CDR3 is 16 amino acids long. The ends lost 3 bases at V and 2 bases at J; junction bases unmatched: 9. The V gene's germline CDR1 is GEAIGNYY and CDR2 EKD. The CDR3 reads CACDPWGIAATDKLIF. The CDR3 region has the DNA TGTGCCTGTGACCCCTGGGGGATCGCTGCGACCGATAAACTCATCTTT.

Regarding this clone: The limits of the CDR3 on the DNA are not certain, so only TCRdb's listed CDR3 is given. The chain links TRAV29/DV5 to TRDJ1; the listed D gene, TRDD3, was not tested against the DNA. Germline CDR1 reads NSMFDY; CDR2 reads ISSIKDK. The length of the CDR3 is 24 amino acids, counting both ends. CDR3 region: CSVLLCSKRLPLFTGDTGADKLIF.

On this clone: With a much larger clone just one base away, this may be a read error. Other DNA sequences within the sample encode an identical CDR3. The chain links TRDV1 to TRDJ1, with 9 bases matching TRDD3. J lost 7 bases, V lost 0 bases, and 42 bases had no gene match. The CDR3 spans 27 residues. Germline CDR1 and CDR2: TSWWSYY and QGS. Here the CDR3 reads CALGELGEFCMENWWCPPVLGDSKLIF. Here the CDR3 DNA reads TGTGCTCTTGGGGAACTGGGCGAGTTTTGTATGGAAAATTGGTGGTGTCCTCCCGTACTGGGGGACTCTAAACTCATCTTT.

This clone was detected many times. V usage is TRDV1 and J usage is TRDJ1; 11 positions match TRDD3. The CDR3 has 19 amino acids. In germline, CDR1 is TSWWSYY, CDR2 QGS. J gave up 2 bases and V 5 bases, and 16 bases lay outside the gene matches. CDR3 in amino acids: CALGSFFFGGYADTDKLIF. CDR3 nucleotides: TGTGCTCTTGGGTCCTTCTTCTTTGGGGGATACGCCGATACCGATAAACTCATCTTT.

This clone has just a few counts. A much more abundant neighbour one base away suggests this may be a read error. The rearrangement uses TRDV2 and TRDJ1; the match to TRDD3 covers 9 bases. The V gene end was trimmed by 4 bases and the J gene end by 11 bases; junction bases not matched to a gene: 19. CDR1 and CDR2 (germline): GEAIGNYY, EKD. This CDR3 region has 16 residues. CDR3 amino acids: CACDRLGDSWAPRLIF. The CDR3 region has the DNA TGTGCCTGTGATCGCCTGGGGGATTCGTGGGCCCCAAGGCTCATCTTT.

This clone turned up a few times. The V and J genes are TRDV1 and TRDJ1, with 9 bases fitting TRDD3. CDR1 and CDR2 (germline): TSWWSYY, QGS. The V gene end was trimmed by 4 bases and the J gene end by 3 bases; junction bases not matched to a gene: 6. The CDR3 totals 15 residues. The CDR3 is CALGALTGGPDKLIF. The CDR3 DNA follows: TGTGCTCTTGGGGCTCTTACTGGGGGACCCGATAAACTCATCTTT.

By share, this clone counts as medium-sized. The J gene is TRDJ1, the V gene TRDV2; 7 nucleotides agree with TRDD3. Germline V CDR1 and CDR2: GEAIGNYY, EKD. V shed 0 bases, J shed 5 bases, and the junction held 29 bases outside the gene matches. The CDR3 covers 22 residues. The CDR3 nucleotides are TGTGCCTGTGACACCGTTTCCGGTACTGGGGTCATAAAAGGGGCCTCCGAGGATAAACTCATCTTT. Its translation: CACDTVSGTGVIKGASEDKLIF.

For this clone: Possible read error: a much larger clone is one base away. No DNA is shown, since the ends of the CDR3 on it are uncertain; the CDR3 is the one TCRdb lists. The CDR3 is CSVLLRSKRYLPHPTGGYPDKLIF. The chain recombines TRAV29/DV5 with TRDJ1; the tabulated D call, TRDD3, remains unverified against the DNA. Germline CDR1 is NSMFDY and CDR2 is ISSIKDK. The CDR3 spans 24 amino acids, including both terminal residues.

Worth noting for this clone: With a much larger clone just one base away, this may be a read error. This specimen includes other DNA sequences encoding the same CDR3. This rearrangement joins TRDV1 to TRDJ1; 9 nucleotides match TRDD3. The V gene's germline CDR1 is TSWWSYY and CDR2 QGS. J lost 0 bases, V lost 2 bases, and 25 bases had no gene match. This CDR3 region has 23 residues. The CDR3 DNA reads as TGTGCTCTTGGGGAAAGAACCCTCCCCCCGACAAGGGGATACGCGGGTTACACCGATAAACTCATCTTT. Encoded protein: CALGERTLPPTRGYAGYTDKLIF.

At least ten counts were recorded for this clone. CDR3 amino acids: CASISPGRPSLIWGIKDDKLIF. CDR3 DNA sequence: TGTGCCTCGATCTCTCCTGGAAGGCCTTCCTTGATCTGGGGGATTAAGGACGATAAACTCATCTTT. The chain recombines TRDV3 with TRDJ1, with 9 bases matching TRDD3. J gave up 4 bases and V 4 bases, and 34 bases lay outside the gene matches. Germline assignment: CDR1 TVYSNPD and CDR2 GDNSRS (reference sequence). This CDR3 is built from 22 residues.

This sequence joins TRDV2 and TRDJ1; 8 nucleotides align to TRDD3. The CDR3 consists of 18 residues. Per the germline V gene, CDR1 is GEAIGNYY and CDR2 is EKD. V lost 1 base, J lost 1 base, and 13 bases stayed unmatched. The CDR3 DNA is TGTGCCTGTGACACAAGGGGGATAACGGGGGGGTGCACCGATAAACTCATCTTT. Its protein is CACDTRGITGGCTDKLIF.

This clone is deemed medium-sized. A far larger clone is just one base off, so this is likely a read error. The chain joins TRDV1 to TRDJ1; unclear D gene. The CDR3 loop spans 16 amino acids. The germline V gene has CDR1 TSWWSYY and CDR2 QGS. Trimming took off 8 bases at V and 0 bases at J, with 19 bases between the two ends. As DNA, the CDR3 is TGTGCTCTTAAATGGCCCCCACGCCCTAACACCGATAAACTCATCTTT. Residues: CALKWPPRPNTDKLIF.

This clone showed up just a few times. TCRdb has a much larger clone's protein, which differs at residue 5 from the translation of this DNA, likely because of a read error; what is shown is the protein translated from the DNA. The J gene is TRDJ1, the V gene TRDV3; a weak D match, TRDD3 (6 bases). The CDR3 is 15 amino acids. Trimming took off 2 bases at V and 0 bases at J, with 16 bases between the two ends. CDR1 TVYSNPD and CDR2 GDNSRS come from the germline V gene (reference sequence). CDR3 loop: CAFEEGIPHTDKLIF. The CDR3 DNA reads as TGTGCCTTTGAAGAGGGGATTCCTCACACCGATAAACTCATCTTT.

This clone was found many times. The CDR3 nucleotides read TGTGCTCTTGGGGAACGTACTACGACTTTATTAGCCGGTACTAGGGGGACCGATAAACTCATCTTT. Amino acid sequence: CALGERTTTLLAGTRGTDKLIF. The V gene is TRDV1, the J gene TRDJ1; the D gene is possibly TRDD3 (5 bases). V gave up 1 base and J gave up 2 bases, with 32 bases separating them. CDR1 and CDR2 (germline): TSWWSYY, QGS. This CDR3 spans 22 amino acids.